This entry lists 14 T cell receptor beta chains sequenced from one sample in a study of T cells in Graves' hyperthyroidism and ophthalmopathy. The CDR3 regions of TCR beta were amplified from RNA transcripts. A first-round RT-PCR of the TCR CDR3 used the HTBI primer set. TCRdb reanalysed the multiplex PCR reads using MiXCR and keeps one entry per CDR3 protein. The repertoire includes approximately 400,000 distinct CDR3 sequences, 18% of them detected once, and over 35% sits in the top ten. Specimen: blood. These receptors all come from a man aged 18 to 29 with Graves' ophthalmopathy.

V and J are TRBV6-1 and TRBJ2-1; TRBD2 might be the D (7 bases). V gave up 6 bases and J gave up 10 bases, with 22 bases separating them. The CDR3 runs 15 residues. Germline assignment: CDR1 MNHNS and CDR2 SASEGT. CDR3 coding DNA: TGTGCCAGCAGGGGGGGGGGGGGCTTGGTAGGGGAGCAGTTCTTC. Translation: CASRGGGGLVGEQFF.

This clonotype was counted at least ten times. The rearrangement joins TRBV12-3 or TRBV12-4 to TRBJ1-2; D perhaps matches TRBD1 (5 bases). The CDR3 has 12 residues. Trimming cost V 5 bases and J 2 bases, with 6 bases left between them. The CDR3 is CASSGDNYGYTF. DNA for the CDR3: TGTGCCAGCAGTGGGGACAACTATGGCTACACCTTC.

The sample holds a few counts of this clonotype. The V gene is TRBV9, the J gene TRBJ2-2, with unresolved D. Germline V gene lookup returns CDR1 SGDLS and CDR2 YYNGEE. Trimming shortened V by 2 bases and J by 1 base, and 6 bases separated the two germline ends. CDR3 length equals 14 residues. The CDR3 region is CASSVRQNTGELFF. The CDR3 nucleotides read TGTGCCAGCAGCGTTAGACAGAACACCGGGGAGCTGTTTTTT. Combining the CDR3 with reference TRBV9 and TRBJ2-2 gives the whole variable domain DSGVTQTPKHLITATGQRVTLRCSPRSGDLSVYWYQQSLDQGLQFLIQYYNGEERAKGNILERFSAQQFPDLHSELNLSSLELGDSALYFCASSVRQNTGELFFGEGSRLTVL.

This chain links TRBV20-1 with TRBJ2-3; D is uncertain. This CDR3 is 13 amino acids long. Trimming took 5 bases from V and 1 from J, leaving 10 bases between them. Germline-derived CDR1 and CDR2 are DFQATT and SNEGSKA (reference sequence). CDR3 in DNA: TGCAGTGCTGATCCTGGGGGCACAGATACGCAGTATTTT. It is translated as CSADPGGTDTQYF.

This clonotype was seen repeatedly, ten times or more. The chain joins TRBV6-1 to TRBJ1-2; D gene ambiguous. Germline values: CDR1 MNHNS, CDR2 SASEGT. CDR3 length: 13 amino acids. V lost 3 bases and J lost 3, with 8 bases in between. The CDR3 DNA follows: TGTGCCAGCAGTGAGGACGAGGACTATGGCTACACCTTC. Translating gives CASSEDEDYGYTF.

J is TRBJ2-3 and V is TRBV4-1, with 10 bases lining up with TRBD2. The CDR3 is 17 residues long. Trimming cost V 0 bases and J 8 bases; bases outside gene matches: 11. Germline V gives CDR1 MGHRA, CDR2 YSYEKL. The CDR3 sequence: CASSQDAERGGRATQYF. As DNA, the CDR3 is TGCGCCAGCAGCCAAGATGCAGAGCGGGGGGGCCGTGCTACGCAGTATTTT.

The V and J genes are TRBV20-1 and TRBJ2-4; D not resolved. Trimming removed 3 bases at V and 0 bases at J, with 12 bases between. CDR3 length equals 15 residues. The V gene's germline CDR1 is DFQATT and CDR2 SNEGSKA (reference sequence). The CDR3 region has the DNA TGCAGTGCTAGGAAAGAAACACTAGCCAAAAACATTCAGTACTTC. Protein: CSARKETLAKNIQYF.

The table lists this clonotype with a few counts. The chain has TRBV19 and TRBJ1-1; 7 bases are a match to TRBD1. This CDR3 spans 14 amino acids. Germline V gene data show CDR1 as LNHDA and CDR2 as SQIVND (reference sequence). With 3 bases clipped from V and 5 bases from J, the junction kept 6 bases outside the gene matches. CDR3 DNA: TGTGCCAGTAGTATCACAGGGGAAAATACTGAAGCTTTCTTT. Translated, it gives CASSITGENTEAFF.

This clonotype was seen ten or more times. The chain uses TRBV12-3 or TRBV12-4 and TRBJ2-3; D might be TRBD1 (6 bases). The CDR3 consists of 15 residues. Trimming pared 7 bases from V and 2 bases from J, leaving 16 bases between. The CDR3 reads CASTQADSDTDTQYF. The DNA of the CDR3 is TGTGCCAGCACCCAGGCGGACAGCGACACAGATACGCAGTATTTT.

The CDR3 spells CASSPPSRGRNGELFF. CDR3 bases: TGTGCCAGCTCACCACCGTCCAGGGGTCGCAACGGGGAGCTGTTTTTT. The chain joins TRBV18 to TRBJ2-2; a weak D match, TRBD1 (6 bases). With 0 bases removed from V and 7 bases from J, the gap between germline ends came to 15 bases. Per germline, CDR1 KGHSH and CDR2 LQKENI. The CDR3 sequence is 16 residues long.

The chain joins TRBV13 to TRBJ1-2, with 9 bases that match TRBD1. CDR3 length: 14 residues. V lost 4 bases, J lost 8 bases, and 8 bases stayed unmatched. CDR1 is PRHDT and CDR2 is FYEKMQ in the germline V gene (reference sequence). As DNA, the CDR3 is TGTGCCAGCAGCTGGACAGGGGCCTTCTACGGCTACACCTTC. Translating gives CASSWTGAFYGYTF.

This rearrangement joins TRBV27 to TRBJ2-7, with D tentatively TRBD2 (6 bases). Germline CDR1 and CDR2: MNHEY and SMNVEV (reference sequence). The CDR3 length is 13 residues. Trimming took 2 bases from V and 5 from J, leaving 10 bases between them. The CDR3, as DNA: TGTGCCAGCAGTTTACTTCCGGGGGACGAGCAGTACTTC. Its protein product is CASSLLPGDEQYF.

This clonotype was detected only a few times. The rearrangement links TRBV27 to TRBJ2-7; D assignment may be TRBD1 or TRBD2 (5 bases each). Germline V gene lookup returns CDR1 MNHEY and CDR2 SMNVEV (reference sequence). V was trimmed by 2 bases and J by 5 bases, leaving 13 bases between them. The CDR3 loop spans 14 amino acids. DNA of the CDR3: TGTGCCAGCAGTTTAAGGGACGTCGAGGACGAGCAGTACTTC. It codes for CASSLRDVEDEQYF.

This clonotype was recorded at least ten times. CDR3 in amino acids: CANRDRGSYEQYF. CDR3 DNA: TGTGCCAACCGGGACAGGGGGTCATACGAGCAGTACTTC. The chain employs TRBV2 and TRBJ2-7; 11 nucleotides agree with TRBD1. Germline trimming cut 10 bases from V and 4 bases from J; bases unmatched to any gene: 6. Germline V gene data show CDR1 as SNHLY and CDR2 as FYNNEI. This CDR3 contains 13 residues.